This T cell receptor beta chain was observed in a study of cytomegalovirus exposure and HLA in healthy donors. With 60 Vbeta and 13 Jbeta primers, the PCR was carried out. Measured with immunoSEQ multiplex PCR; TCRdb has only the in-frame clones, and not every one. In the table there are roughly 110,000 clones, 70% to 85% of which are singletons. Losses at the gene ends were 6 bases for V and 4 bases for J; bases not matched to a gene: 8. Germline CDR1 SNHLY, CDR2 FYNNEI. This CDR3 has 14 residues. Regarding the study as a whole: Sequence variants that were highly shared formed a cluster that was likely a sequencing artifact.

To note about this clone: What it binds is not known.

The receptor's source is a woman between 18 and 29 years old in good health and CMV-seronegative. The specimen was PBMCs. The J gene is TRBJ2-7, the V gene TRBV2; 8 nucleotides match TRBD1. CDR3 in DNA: TGTGCCAGCAGGGCAGGACAGGGAGAATACGAGCAGTACTTC. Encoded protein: CASRAGQGEYEQYF.